This T cell receptor (beta chain) is from a study of blood T cell repertoires in COVID-19. About the research overall: The United States, Italy and Spain provided the acute and convalescent COVID-19 samples. The cDNA or gDNA used as material had been derived from T cells, B-cell-depleted T cells, or PBMCs.

The CDR3 contains 15 residues. V lost 0 bases, J lost 6 bases, and 12 bases lay in between. CDR1 MNHNY and CDR2 SVGAGI come from the germline V gene (reference sequence). Under the authors' procedure: Estimation of nucleated cell counts was performed using reference gene primer amplification. Clones were read by immunoSEQ multiplex PCR, and TCRdb kept only the in-frame ones, dropping some. The V and J calls and clone size come from that table; D and trimming were worked out from the DNA. This sample has some 54,000 clones, with about 90% found just once. The TCR was taken from a man aged 55 to 69 with acute or convalescent COVID-19. Material for sequencing was peripheral blood. The chain combines TRBV6-6 with TRBJ1-5; D is uncertain. The DNA of the CDR3 is TGTGCCAGCAGTTACTCGAACCTGGAGGTTCAGCCCCAGCATTTT. Its protein is CASSYSNLEVQPQHF.